Following are 5 T cell receptor beta chains from one sample sequenced in a study of Tregs in tolerant kidney transplant recipients. Data came from immunoSEQ multiplex PCR; TCRdb stores just in-frame clones and leaves some out. The data show approximately 93,000 clones, 93% seen once. Sequenced material: CD4+ T cells from blood, taken before the transplant. Receptors originate from a human donor who received a combined kidney and bone marrow transplant.

V and J are TRBV21-1 and TRBJ2-3; no check of the table's D call, TRBD1, against the DNA was made. TRBV21-1 is flagged as a pseudogene. The CDR3 totals 15 residues. The CDR3 DNA reads as TGTGCCAGCGTACGGGACAGGGGGCGGGGAGATACGCAGTATTTT. It translates to CASVRDRGRGDTQYF.

V and J are TRBV5-1 and TRBJ2-3; D gene unclear. Trimming removed 5 bases at V and 6 bases at J, with 13 bases between. CDR1 is SGHRS and CDR2 is YFSETQ in the germline V gene. The CDR3 is 13 amino acids. The CDR3 loop reads CASSFIDGDTQYF. CDR3 nucleotides: TGCGCCAGCAGTTTTATCGACGGGGATACGCAGTATTTT.

The chain joins TRBV4-1 to TRBJ1-2; a weak D match, TRBD1 (5 bases). Germline CDR1 and CDR2: MGHRA and YSYEKL. Trimming shortened V by 1 base and J by 2 bases, and 11 bases separated the two germline ends. The CDR3 totals 15 residues. CDR3 sequence reads: CASSQAAGPNYGYTF. CDR3 nucleotide sequence: TGCGCCAGCAGCCAAGCAGCGGGGCCCAACTATGGCTACACCTTC.

This chain uses TRBV7-2 with TRBJ2-3, with D hard to call. The CDR3 is 12 residues long. Trimming removed 4 bases from V and 2 bases from J, with 4 bases in between. The germline V gene has CDR1 SGHTA and CDR2 FQGNSA. CDR3 sequence: CASSSYTDTQYF. CDR3 coding DNA: TGTGCCAGCAGCTCGTACACAGATACGCAGTATTTT.

The rearrangement uses TRBV5-4 and TRBJ2-2; tentatively, D is TRBD1 (6 bases). Germline V CDR1 and CDR2: SGHNT, YYREEE (reference sequence). Trimming pared 0 bases from V and 7 bases from J, leaving 16 bases between. The CDR3 has 16 amino acids. The CDR3 DNA reads as TGTGCCAGCAGCTTGGGCCAGGGGTCGGATGTCGGGGAGCTGTTTTTT. Encoded protein: CASSLGQGSDVGELFF.